Listed here is a single T cell receptor beta chain. At least ten counts were recorded for this clone. It has no known antigen specificity. No clone much larger than this one lies a single base away; base qualities are absent. Via the germline V gene, CDR1 is SNHLY and CDR2 FYNNEI. From its cysteine to its phenylalanine, the CDR3 spans 15 amino acids. The CDR3 DNA has 45 bases and is translated from base 1. The junction shows trimming of 5 bases on V and 6 bases on J, and the gene matches do not reach 9 bases of it. Using the deep immunoSEQ assay, TCR CDR3 regions were amplified from genomic DNA by multiplex PCR. Extracted genomic DNA from each cell subset was distributed evenly across all wells of several immunoSEQ 96-well plates, and each plate was treated as a replicate. For unsorted PBMC, each replicate PCR was loaded with 250 to 300 ng genomic DNA, equivalent to tens of thousands of T cell genomes. Ten immunoSEQ deep assay plates were used to sequence the unsorted PBMC genomic DNA. Purified libraries were quantified with a Qubit 3.0 fluorometer, sized on a Bioanalyzer 2100, and re-quantified with the KAPA Library Quantification kit. Every immunoSEQ 96-well plate was sequenced on a dedicated single-read 150-cycle Illumina NextSeq 550 flow cell. In the authors' own workflow: The immunoSEQ output contained only junctional sequences without quality scores, so filtering could not match that applied to full-length reads. To assign V/J genes and CDR3, sequences were annotated using PyIR, a Python wrapper for IgBLAST v1.9, with IMGT germline references. Any read was removed if the V/J assignment was weak (E-value above 1e-6), the CDR3 was missing, or the read contained stop codons, out-of-frame junctions, or ambiguous translated residues. V3J clonotypes were defined by identical inferred V gene, J gene, and CDR3 amino acid sequence. Percentage overlap between repertoires was computed as shared unique clonotypes divided by the size of the smaller repertoire. Richness of each repertoire was evaluated using RTK rarefaction, the Chao1 estimator, and Recon v2.1 estimates of unobserved clonotypes. TCRdb carries this immuneACCESS record with in-frame sequences only. Its versions omit some clonotypes, under half of them owing to an unresolved V gene in the studies checked, with the rest unexplained. From that table come the V and J calls and clone size; the DNA was used to work out D and trimming. In this sample the table shows about 520,000 clones, about 78% of which occur a single time. The ten largest clones capture about 12% of the sample.

The data are from a study of shared clonotypes between healthy human individuals (dated by TCRdb to about 2020). Regarding the study in general: Three men and two women, aged 18 to 49 years, made up the cohort. Libraries were prepared and TCR repertoires were sequenced by different laboratories using diverse techniques, in order to increase sequencing depth and limit assay-specific biases. Leukapheresis yielded between about 0.9 and 9 billion PBMCs per donor. To estimate repertoire size and how much clonotype sharing occurs between individuals, the study deeply sequenced the blood TCR repertoires of five or six healthy adults.

Paper-wide results and their limitations: Pairwise subsampling led to the expectation that sequencing depth would affect the degree of clonotype sharing among donors. The genetic and exposure-history diversity represented was limited by the small number of donors. Sampling was restricted to blood, and TCR repertoires in tissue are likely to differ from TCR repertoires in blood.

The donors were healthy, HIV-negative adults with no recently reported acute infections or vaccinations. Every donor was a Caucasian adult residing in Nashville, Tennessee, USA. For unsorted samples, 84 million or so PBMCs were counted, and genomic DNA was extracted using the QIAamp DNA Blood Mini kit. Blood was obtained by leukapheresis, after which PBMCs were separated by Ficoll-Histopaque density gradient centrifugation and cryopreserved in liquid nitrogen vapor phase. The receptor chain draws on TRBV2 and TRBJ2-1; 8 bases in between match TRBD2. The sequence was obtained from a woman in her forties in good health. Some clones in this sample may be carry-over from other donors' samples. Sequencing was done on a sample of PBMCs. CDR3 sequence: CASSYRREVPNEQFF. The DNA is as follows: TGTGCCAGCAGTTACAGGCGGGAGGTTCCCAATGAGCAGTTCTTC.